This TCR beta chain was recorded in a study of identical twins. MiXCR, applied by TCRdb to the 5' RACE reads, yields one record per CDR3 protein. The sample consists of some 590,000 distinct CDR3 sequences, 9.5% to 10% of them appearing once. The data were also submitted as part of a second study, on yellow fever vaccine responses in identical twins.

Specimen: PBMCs. This clonotype was sampled from a young woman in good health.

CDR3 residues: CASSPLRGTLYNEQFF. CDR3 in DNA: TGTGCCAGCAGCCCCTTACGGGGGACCCTTTACAATGAGCAGTTCTTC. The V gene is TRBV28, the J gene TRBJ2-1; the D gene is possibly TRBD2 (6 bases). This CDR3 has 16 amino acids. Trimming removed 6 bases at V and 4 bases at J, with 19 bases between. CDR1 and CDR2 from the germline V gene are MDHEN and SYDVKM.